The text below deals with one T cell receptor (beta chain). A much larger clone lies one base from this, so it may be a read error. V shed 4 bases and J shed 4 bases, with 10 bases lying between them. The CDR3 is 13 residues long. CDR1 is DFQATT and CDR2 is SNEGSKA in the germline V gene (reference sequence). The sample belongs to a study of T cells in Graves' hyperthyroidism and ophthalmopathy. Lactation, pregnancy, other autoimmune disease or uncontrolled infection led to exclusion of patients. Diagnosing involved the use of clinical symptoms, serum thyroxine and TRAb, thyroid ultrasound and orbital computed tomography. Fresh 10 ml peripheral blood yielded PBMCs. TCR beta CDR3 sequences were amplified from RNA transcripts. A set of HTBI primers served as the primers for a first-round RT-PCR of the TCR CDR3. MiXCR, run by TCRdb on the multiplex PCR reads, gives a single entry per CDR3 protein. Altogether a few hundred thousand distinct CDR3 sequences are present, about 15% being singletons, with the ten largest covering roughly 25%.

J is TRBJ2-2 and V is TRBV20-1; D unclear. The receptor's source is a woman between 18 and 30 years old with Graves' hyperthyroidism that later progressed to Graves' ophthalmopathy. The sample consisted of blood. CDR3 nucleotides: TGCAGTGCTACTACACCTGGCACCGGGGAGCTGTTTTTT. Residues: CSATTPGTGELFF.